This T cell receptor beta chain was profiled in a study of T cell repertoires in cytomegalovirus infection. The V and J ends lost 6 bases and 4 bases respectively, with 19 bases between them. The CDR3 totals 16 residues. Germline values: CDR1 SGHNT, CDR2 YENEEA. Regarding this clonotype: Its target is unknown.

One entry per CDR3 protein results from TCRdb running MiXCR on the reads. The sample lists about 830,000 distinct CDR3 sequences; around a third were seen once. The clonotype originates from a human donor in good health (CMV status not recorded). Some clones in this sample may be carry-over from other donors' samples. Sequenced here: cultured CD8+ T cells from PBMCs, sampled from culture after CMV antigen stimulation. The V call is TRBV11-3, the J call TRBJ1-5; perhaps TRBD1 as D (6 bases). CDR3 region: CASSTRGLGRNQPQHF. The CDR3 DNA is TGTGCCAGCAGTACAAGGGGGTTGGGGCGGAATCAGCCCCAGCATTTT. The whole variable domain, remainder taken from reference TRBV11-3 and TRBJ1-5, is EAGVVQSPRYKIIEKKQPVAFWCNPISGHNTLYWYLQNLGQGPELLIRYENEEAVDDSQLPKDRFSAERLKGVDSTLKIQPAELGDSAVYLCASSTRGLGRNQPQHFGDGTRLSIL.